Sequencing of this T cell receptor beta chain was carried out in a study of post-analysis software for immune sequencing data. Incorporated into the TCR beta cDNA libraries were unique molecular identifiers, which served to reduce PCR and sequencing biases. T cells, roughly 1 to 10 million of them, yielded roughly 0.5 million cDNA molecules. TCRdb called the PCR reads again in MiXCR, with one record for every CDR3 protein. The sample lists more than 450,000 distinct CDR3 sequences, about 40% occurring once. Germline CDR1 and CDR2: MNHNS and SASEGT. The CDR3 has 15 amino acids. The ends lost 4 bases at V and 4 bases at J; junction bases unmatched: 8. Study-wide results and limits: Controls significantly exceeded multiple sclerosis patients in normalized Chao1 diversity. The study found TRBV5-6, TRBV5-1 and TRBV20-1 among five TRBV segments more frequent in patients than controls. Pronounced co-clustering by F measure was evident among identically batched samples.

Of note for this clonotype: Its antigen is unknown.

Specimen: blood. The clonotype comes from a girl between 10 and 17 years old with multiple sclerosis. V usage is TRBV6-1 and J usage is TRBJ2-3; 7 bases line up with TRBD2. The CDR3 region is CASSVGGGGADTQYF. The DNA of the CDR3 is TGTGCCAGCAGTGTTGGGGGGGGTGGTGCAGATACGCAGTATTTT.